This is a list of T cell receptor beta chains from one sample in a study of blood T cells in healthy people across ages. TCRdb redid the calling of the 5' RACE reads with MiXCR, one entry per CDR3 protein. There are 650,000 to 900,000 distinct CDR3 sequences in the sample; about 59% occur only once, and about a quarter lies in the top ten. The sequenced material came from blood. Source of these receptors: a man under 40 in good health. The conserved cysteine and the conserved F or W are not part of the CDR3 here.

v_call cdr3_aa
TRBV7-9 ASSLKRVEGVRAYEQY
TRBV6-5 ASSYQDNNYGYT
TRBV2 ASQLLSYEQY
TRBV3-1 ASSQAWAGGQNEQF
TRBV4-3 ASSQESPGADTQY
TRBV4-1 ASSQVWMGNQPQH
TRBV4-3 ASSQDQSSGVYNEQF
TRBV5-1 ASSLFSTGKATDTQY
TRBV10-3 ATAGILNSPLH
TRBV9 ASSVVPESYEQY
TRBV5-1 TSTGQGAYVQY
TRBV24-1 ATRRDRDETQY
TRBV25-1 ASTSLGGWTDTQY
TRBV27 ASSSLTLSSYEQY
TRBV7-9 ASNPYPRSTDTQY
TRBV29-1 SWGTSGYNEQF
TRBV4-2 ASEAGAYYNEQF
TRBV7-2 ASSLAGRGGSYNEQF
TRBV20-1 SASWGGYQY
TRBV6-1 ASSDEFRDRLAKNIQY
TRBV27 ASSPRTLEDIQY
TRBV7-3 ASSTTGGQEDTQY
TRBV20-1 SAPSAGQVQETQY
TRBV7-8 ASSLVRAAIQETQY
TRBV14 ASSQGGTGRADTQY
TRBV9 ASSSTGTGTGETQY
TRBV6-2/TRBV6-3 ASVQDRYNEQF
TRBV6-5 ASRLIQGASETQY
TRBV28 ASSESWKQY
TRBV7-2 ASSPVASFAYNEQF
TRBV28 ASKNPGLASNLYEQY
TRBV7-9 ASSLAGGQRDYEQY
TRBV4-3 ASSPPAGGSTDTQY
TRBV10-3 ATPRVSETQY
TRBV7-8 ASSRTGGGWGSYNEQF
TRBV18 ASSPQEASGGFYNEQF
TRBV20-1 SARALARETQY
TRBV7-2 ASSSAGDGETQY
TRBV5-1 ASSSGDGTYNSPLH
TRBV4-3 ASSHPAGGRTEAF
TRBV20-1 SASWTGGLYEQY
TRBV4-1 ASSQELAGGPGSYNEQF
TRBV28 ASTRNRGTTDTQY
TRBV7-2 ASSTVAGEQY
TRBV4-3 ASSQADSVSTDTQY
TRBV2 ASIFGDRQF
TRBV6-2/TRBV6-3 AASRPTLGYEQY
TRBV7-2 ASSLAGTGALNEQF